Listed below are T cell receptor beta chains from one sample, sequenced in a study of CD8+CD57+ T cells in acquired aplastic anemia. TCRdb re-analysed the reads in MiXCR, keeping a single row per CDR3 protein. The table has 160,000 or so distinct CDR3 sequences, 70% to 75% seen once. The sample taken for sequencing was sorted CD4+, CD8+, or CD8+CD57+ T cells (not recorded which) from PBMCs. Receptors were obtained from a human donor with aplastic anemia. Both conserved end residues are part of each CDR3. D genes are given only for firm matches. Clone sizes are given selectively: once, few, many, or a class where the clone is expanded.

J gene	clone size	D gene	V gene	CDR3 protein	CDR3 DNA
TRBJ2-7	once	-	TRBV2	CASIKGFQEQYF	TGTGCCAGCATTAAGGGGTTCCAAGAGCAGTACTTC
TRBJ1-5	-	-	TRBV2	CASNQEGNQPQHF	TGTGCCAGCAACCAAGAAGGCAATCAGCCCCAGCATTTT
TRBJ2-3	-	TRBD2	TRBV27	CASSRGGGAGARTDTQYF	TGTGCCAGCAGTAGGGGCGGCGGTGCGGGAGCCCGCACAGATACGCAGTATTTT
TRBJ2-7	-	TRBD1	TRBV10-2	CASTGTGDGEQYF	TGCGCCAGCACCGGGACAGGGGACGGTGAGCAGTACTTC
TRBJ1-2	-	-	TRBV19	CASSMGTGYGYTF	TGTGCCAGTAGTATGGGAACGGGCTATGGCTACACCTTC
TRBJ2-2	-	-	TRBV27	CASAKFVGELFF	TGTGCCAGCGCTAAGTTCGTCGGGGAGCTGTTTTTT
TRBJ2-5	-	TRBD1	TRBV9	CASSPGQFADQETQYF	TGTGCCAGCAGCCCGGGACAGTTTGCGGACCAAGAGACCCAGTACTTC
TRBJ2-1	-	TRBD2	TRBV20-1	CSASLSGRGNEQFF	TGCAGTGCTAGTCTCAGCGGGAGGGGCAATGAGCAGTTCTTC
TRBJ1-1	few	TRBD1	TRBV5-1	CASSLNRGVSEAFF	TGCGCCAGCAGCTTGAACAGGGGAGTCTCTGAAGCTTTCTTT
TRBJ2-7	few	-	TRBV10-3	CAISESLYQEQYF	TGTGCCATCAGTGAGTCCTTGTATCAGGAGCAGTACTTC
TRBJ2-1	-	-	TRBV7-9	CASSPPGYNEQFF	TGTGCCAGCAGCCCTCCGGGATACAATGAGCAGTTCTTC
TRBJ2-7	few	TRBD2	TRBV10-2	CASLRTAGGPGEQYF	TGCGCCAGCCTACGGACAGCGGGAGGGCCCGGCGAGCAGTACTTC
TRBJ2-1	-	-	TRBV6-1	CASSPPGETFTNEQFF	TGTGCCAGCAGCCCGCCGGGGGAGACGTTTACCAATGAGCAGTTCTTC
TRBJ2-7	once	-	TRBV6-5	CASSRSSWEQYF	TGTGCCAGCAGTAGATCTTCGTGGGAGCAGTACTTC
TRBJ2-7	-	-	TRBV6-6	CASRKTTGSDYEQYF	TGTGCCAGCAGGAAAACGACAGGAAGTGACTACGAGCAGTACTTC
TRBJ1-1	once	-	TRBV11-1	CASSFAEITEAFF	TGTGCCAGCAGCTTCGCTGAAATAACTGAAGCTTTCTTT
TRBJ1-4	-	-	TRBV2	CASSLAGMNEKLFF	TGTGCCAGCAGCTTAGCCGGAATGAATGAAAAACTGTTTTTT
TRBJ2-7	-	TRBD1	TRBV5-4	CASSPATGLLEQYF	TGTGCCAGCAGCCCGGCGACAGGGTTGCTCGAGCAGTACTTC
TRBJ1-1	-	-	TRBV5-4	CASSLVFGGGPKDTEAFF	TGTGCCAGCAGCTTGGTGTTTGGGGGGGGGCCAAAAGATACTGAAGCTTTCTTT
TRBJ2-1	few	-	TRBV29-1	CSVEEWGQFF	TGCAGCGTTGAAGAGTGGGGACAGTTCTTC
TRBJ1-2	-	TRBD1	TRBV19	CASSIDVDRGDFDGYTF	TGTGCCAGTAGTATAGACGTCGACAGGGGGGATTTCGATGGCTACACCTTC
TRBJ1-6	-	-	TRBV20-1	CSARLGQANSPLHF	TGCAGTGCTAGGTTAGGGCAGGCGAATTCACCCCTCCACTTT
TRBJ1-1	-	-	TRBV10-3	CAISGDEGVNTEAFF	TGTGCCATCAGTGGGGACGAGGGGGTGAACACTGAAGCTTTCTTT
TRBJ1-1	once	-	TRBV20-1	CSPQAGVSTEAFF	TGCAGCCCCCAGGCAGGGGTGAGCACTGAAGCTTTCTTT
TRBJ2-1	-	-	TRBV20-1	CSASGRGSNEQFF	TGCAGTGCTAGTGGTCGGGGGAGCAATGAGCAGTTCTTC
TRBJ2-7	-	-	TRBV20-1	CSAVPLGEQYF	TGCAGTGCTGTACCCCTAGGCGAGCAGTACTTC
TRBJ2-3	-	-	TRBV10-3	CAISDRRGMRTDTQYF	TGTGCCATCAGTGACCGGCGCGGGATGCGCACAGATACGCAGTATTTT
TRBJ2-7	-	-	TRBV7-3	CASSLSAGAPYEQYF	TGTGCCAGCAGCTTATCGGCAGGGGCTCCCTACGAGCAGTACTTC
TRBJ2-1	-	TRBD1	TRBV24-1	CATSGVTGKNEQFF	TGTGCCACCAGTGGAGTGACAGGGAAGAATGAGCAGTTCTTC
TRBJ1-2	-	TRBD1	TRBV20-1	CSARETGPNYGYTF	TGCAGTGCTAGAGAGACAGGGCCTAACTATGGCTACACCTTC
TRBJ2-5	-	-	TRBV4-2	CASSHELAETQYF	TGTGCCAGCAGCCATGAGCTGGCGGAGACCCAGTACTTC
TRBJ1-1	-	TRBD1	TRBV29-1	CSVRDSPNTEAFF	TGCAGCGTTCGGGACAGTCCAAACACTGAAGCTTTCTTT
TRBJ2-1	-	TRBD2	TRBV4-1	CASSQEEGRVHYNEQFF	TGCGCCAGCAGCCAAGAGGAGGGGAGGGTTCACTACAATGAGCAGTTCTTC
TRBJ2-3	-	-	TRBV24-1	CATSDLGGSGTDTQYF	TGTGCCACCAGTGATTTAGGTGGGTCGGGCACAGATACGCAGTATTTT
TRBJ1-1	-	TRBD1	TRBV7-2	CASSLTGRSGEAFF	TGTGCCAGCAGCTTGACAGGGAGAAGCGGTGAAGCTTTCTTT
TRBJ2-5	once	TRBD1	TRBV5-6	CASSPKTGGETQYF	TGTGCCAGCAGCCCAAAGACAGGGGGAGAGACCCAGTACTTC
TRBJ1-6	-	-	TRBV25-1	CASSRTVYNSPLHF	TGTGCCAGCAGCAGGACAGTCTATAATTCACCCCTCCACTTT
TRBJ2-5	-	-	TRBV20-1	CSARDPRVETQYF	TGCAGTGCTAGAGATCCAAGGGTAGAGACCCAGTACTTC
TRBJ2-7	-	TRBD1	TRBV7-3	CASSLIGTGNSEQYF	TGTGCCAGCAGCTTAATAGGGACAGGGAACAGCGAGCAGTACTTC
TRBJ1-4	once	-	TRBV2	CASSDRPTDATNEKLFF	TGTGCCAGCAGTGATAGGCCGACAGACGCAACTAATGAAAAACTGTTTTTT
TRBJ1-3	-	-	TRBV20-1	CSARSSGNTIYF	TGCAGTGCTAGAAGCTCTGGAAACACCATATATTTT
TRBJ1-1	-	TRBD1	TRBV11-1	CASSWDRGHTEAFF	TGTGCCAGCAGCTGGGACAGGGGTCACACTGAAGCTTTCTTT
TRBJ1-2	-	-	TRBV7-4	CASSLEVQDRYTF	TGTGCCAGCAGCTTAGAGGTTCAGGATCGCTACACCTTC
TRBJ2-5	-	TRBD2	TRBV20-1	CSARPGGRGETQYF	TGCAGTGCTAGACCCGGGGGGAGGGGAGAGACCCAGTACTTC
TRBJ1-2	few	-	TRBV12-3/TRBV12-4	CASSFNSPESGYTF	TGTGCCAGCAGTTTTAACAGCCCAGAAAGTGGCTACACCTTC
TRBJ1-5	once	-	TRBV20-1	CSARTGGGNQPQHF	TGCAGTGCTAGAACGGGGGGGGGCAATCAGCCCCAGCATTTT
TRBJ2-7	-	-	TRBV20-1	CSARRLQDTYEQYF	TGCAGTGCCCGTCGACTACAGGACACCTACGAGCAGTACTTC
TRBJ1-1	-	TRBD1	TRBV7-8	CASSPWGQVEAFF	TGTGCCAGCAGCCCTTGGGGACAGGTTGAAGCTTTCTTT
TRBJ2-1	-	-	TRBV7-7	CASSLRDSYNEQFF	TGTGCCAGCAGCTTGCGGGACTCCTACAATGAGCAGTTCTTC
TRBJ1-1	-	-	TRBV9	CASSVDGYTEAFF	TGTGCCAGCAGCGTTGACGGCTACACTGAAGCTTTCTTT
TRBJ2-2	-	TRBD2	TRBV10-3	CAIGRETSGSAGELFF	TGTGCCATCGGAAGGGAAACTAGCGGGAGTGCCGGGGAGCTGTTTTTT